This paragraph covers one TCR beta chain sequence. Its antigen is as yet unknown. CDR3 length: 15 residues. Germline values: CDR1 MDHEN, CDR2 SYDVKM. Unmatched junction bases numbered 9, after V lost 4 bases and J lost 3 bases. This sample was taken from a study of beta chain features in type 1 diabetes. Across the study: The patient and healthy donor groups were comparable for age, gender and cell yields. Study observations and caveats: The study notes PCR might favor shorter templates equally in patients and controls.

The isolated RNA, all of it, was reverse transcribed, so expressed TCRB transcripts were what got sequenced. The read count averaged roughly 3.5 million across naive, central memory and regulatory T cell samples. Using immunoSEQ multiplex PCR, the repertoire was profiled, and TCRdb retains in-frame clones only, with some absent. Of 350,000 to 400,000 clones listed, more than 12% are singletons. Each of the CD4+ naive, central memory, regulatory and stem cell-like memory populations was sorted via CD45RO/CCR7/CD25/CD127/CD95/CD27. The sequence was obtained from a woman younger than 30 in good health. Material for sequencing was naive CD4+ T cells from blood. The chain carries TRBV28 and TRBJ2-7; 7 bases match TRBD1. The CDR3 region has the DNA TGTGCCAGCAGTTCCCGCGGGCAGGGGGTCTACGAGCAGTACTTC. Translation gives CASSSRGQGVYEQYF.